The sequence of this T cell receptor (beta chain) was determined in a study of cytomegalovirus exposure and HLA in healthy donors. As regards this clone: Antigen specificity is unknown.

The J segment lost 7 bases and the V segment lost 2 bases, leaving 11 bases of the junction unmatched. The V gene's germline CDR1 is MDHEN and CDR2 SYDVKM. The CDR3 spans 18 residues. Researchers ran the PCR with 60 Vbeta and 13 Jbeta primers. The table came from immunoSEQ multiplex PCR; TCRdb's copy has only in-frame clones and leaves some out. The top ten clones hold under 25% of a sample with fewer than 40,000 clones, about 60% of them seen once. Points from the study as a whole: A highly shared variant cluster was judged a likely technical artifact. Later analysis identified a missense DCLRE1C variant that was linked to TCR beta V- and J-gene trimming. Reportedly, a later analysis found an Asian-associated ancestry cluster had fewer N-insertions than the approximately 600-donor mean. Researchers reported in a later analysis that common viral pathogens appeared linked to several top clusters.

The V and J genes are TRBV28 and TRBJ2-1; 13 bases map to TRBD2. The sample taken for sequencing was PBMCs. The sequence came from a man aged 45 to 65 in good health and CMV-seropositive. CDR3: CASSLGLAGVGQRNEQFF. The CDR3 coding sequence is TGTGCCAGCAGTTTAGGACTAGCGGGAGTAGGTCAGAGGAATGAGCAGTTCTTC.